These 4 T cell receptor beta chains share one sample of origin, sequenced in a study of shared clonotypes between healthy human individuals. Cells designated naive CD8 were CD45RO-negative and were positively selected for CCR7, with terminally differentiated effector memory CD45RA+ cells excluded. TCRdb's copy holds only in-frame clones and misses some; the assay was immunoSEQ multiplex PCR. This sample has about 2 million clones; less than 95% occur once, and the top ten carry more than 0.9%. Input material: naive CD8+ T cells sorted from blood. Receptor source: a young man in good health.

Notes on this clone: This sample includes further DNA sequences coding for the same CDR3. The DNA of the CDR3 is TGTGCCAGCAGTTTATACCGGAACTATGGCTACACCTTC. Protein sequence: CASSLYRNYGYTF. The chain links TRBV27 to TRBJ1-2; D not certain. The germline V gene has CDR1 MNHEY and CDR2 SMNVEV (reference sequence). Trimming left V 1 base short and J 2 bases short, with 5 bases between. This CDR3 region has 13 residues.

V usage is TRBV29-1 and J usage is TRBJ2-6, with 9 bases aligning to TRBD2. The J segment lost 0 bases and the V segment lost 2 bases, leaving 8 bases of the junction unmatched. The germline V gene has CDR1 SQVTM and CDR2 ANQGSEA. The length of the CDR3 is 18 residues. CDR3 sequence (DNA): TGCAGCGTTGAAACCTTTAGCGGGAGTGCCTCTGGGGCCAACGTCCTGACTTTC. This codes for CSVETFSGSASGANVLTF.

The rearrangement joins TRBV28 to TRBJ2-7; no definite D call. Germline V lookup: CDR1 MDHEN, CDR2 SYDVKM. The CDR3 has 13 residues. With 6 bases removed from V and 1 base from J, the gap between germline ends came to 10 bases. CDR3 DNA: TGTGCCAGCAGACCGGACGGTTCCTACGAGCAGTACTTC. The encoded protein is CASRPDGSYEQYF. Variable domain in full (rest from reference TRBV28 and TRBJ2-7): DVKVTQSSRYLVKRTGEKVFLECVQDMDHENMFWYRQDPGLGLRLIYFSYDVKMKEKGDIPEGYSVSREKKERFSLILESASTNQTSMYLCASRPDGSYEQYFGPGTRLTVT.

This chain connects TRBV5-1 to TRBJ2-2; possibly TRBD2 for D (5 bases). Trimming removed 0 bases at V and 6 bases at J, with 6 bases between. The CDR3 totals 13 residues. The germline V gene encodes CDR1 SGHRS and CDR2 YFSETQ. The CDR3 coding sequence is TGCGCCAGCAGCTTGGAGGAGGCCGGGGAGCTGTTTTTT. This codes for CASSLEEAGELFF.